This T cell receptor beta chain comes out of a study of shared clonotypes between healthy human individuals. Study-level results: Generally, naive subsets (rather than memory subsets) showed larger estimated richness.

Germline lookup yields CDR1 MNHEY and CDR2 SMNVEV (reference sequence). The ends lost 0 bases at V and 2 bases at J; junction bases unmatched: 8. This CDR3 has 19 residues. This clone was recorded only once. Its antigen is not known. Assay: immunoSEQ multiplex PCR; the TCRdb copy retains only in-frame clones and omits some. This sample has some 2.1 million clones, with roughly 94% found just once. Specimen: naive CD4+ T cells sorted from blood. The subset here: CD45RA+ positively selected. The J gene is TRBJ2-3, the V gene TRBV27, with 13 bases that match TRBD2. This sequence originates from a young man in good health. CDR3 nucleotides: TGTGCCAGCAGTTTATCGGGGACTAGCGGGATCCTCTTCACAGATACGCAGTATTTT. As protein: CASSLSGTSGILFTDTQYF.